Listed here are 28 T cell receptor beta chains from one sample, sequenced in a study of shared clonotypes between healthy human individuals. Generated by immunoSEQ multiplex PCR, the TCRdb table keeps only in-frame clones and is missing some. The sample yields about 120,000 clones, around 68% seen once. The specimen was memory CD8+ T cells sorted from blood. Subset noted: CD45RO+ cells pooled with CCR7-negative TemRA cells. Receptors originate from a woman in her twenties or thirties in good health.

This rearrangement joins TRBV6-4 to TRBJ2-3, with D maybe TRBD2 (6 bases). The V gene's germline CDR1 is MRHNA and CDR2 SNTAGT. The V end was cut by 3 bases, the J end by 4 bases, with 11 bases between. This CDR3 is 14 amino acids long. CDR3 nucleotide sequence: TGTGCCAGCAGTGAGCTGGAGGGCTCAGATACGCAGTATTTT. It yields the protein CASSELEGSDTQYF.

A remark on this clone: A much larger clone differs by one base, so this may be a read error. Other DNA sequences in this sample translate to the same CDR3. The V and J genes are TRBV9 and TRBJ1-1; no clear D. The CDR3 is made up of 14 amino acids. V lost 0 bases to trimming and J lost 4 bases, with 10 bases between them. Germline V lookup: CDR1 SGDLS, CDR2 YYNGEE. The CDR3 reads CASSVAWGSTEAFF. The CDR3, as DNA: TGTGCCAGCAGCGTAGCTTGGGGTTCCACTGAAGCTTTCTTT.

This chain connects TRBV7-9 to TRBJ1-1, with D hard to call. Trimming shortened V by 1 base and J by 2 bases, and 11 bases separated the two germline ends. CDR3 length equals 15 residues. Germline CDR1 and CDR2: SEHNR and FQNEAQ (reference sequence). The CDR3 region is CASSLDPRPNTEAFF. CDR3 bases: TGTGCCAGCAGCTTAGACCCCCGCCCAAACACTGAAGCTTTCTTT.

The rearrangement uses TRBV5-1 and TRBJ2-7; TRBD2 aligns across 12 bases. This CDR3 has 16 residues. Germline CDR1 SGHRS, CDR2 YFSETQ. The ends lost 4 bases at V and 6 bases at J; junction bases unmatched: 11. The CDR3 DNA sequence: TGCGCCAGCAGCCCCCGGGTGGCTAGCGGGAGGGTCGAGCAGTACTTC. Encoded protein: CASSPRVASGRVEQYF.

The chain employs TRBV2 and TRBJ2-1; 11 positions match TRBD2. V lost 6 bases to trimming and J lost 4 bases; unmatched junction nucleotides: 5. Germline CDR1 SNHLY, CDR2 FYNNEI. CDR3 length equals 15 residues. In DNA form, the CDR3 reads TGTGCCAGCAGACTAGCGGGAGTAGCGTACAATGAGCAGTTCTTC. This gives the protein CASRLAGVAYNEQFF.

The rearrangement joins TRBV14 to TRBJ2-7; 7 nucleotides align to TRBD2. The junction had 8 bases not matched to a gene; V was cut back by 4 bases and J by 2 bases. CDR3 length equals 15 residues. CDR1 SGHDN and CDR2 FVKESK come from the germline V gene. CDR3 bases: TGTGCCAGCAGCCTAAGGGCTAGCGGCCCCTACGAGCAGTACTTC. Translating it yields CASSLRASGPYEQYF.

This rearrangement joins TRBV6-4 to TRBJ2-1, with TRBD1 identical over 9 bases. Trimming took 0 bases from V and 6 from J; bases not matched to a gene: 3. The CDR3 has 15 amino acids. From germline, CDR1 is MRHNA and CDR2 SNTAGT. CDR3 sequence reads: CASSDSTGGGNEQFF. In nucleotides, the CDR3 is TGTGCCAGCAGTGACTCGACAGGGGGAGGCAATGAGCAGTTCTTC.

The genes are TRBV28 and TRBJ2-5; 11 nucleotides line up with TRBD2. The CDR3 loop spans 16 amino acids. V was clipped by 6 bases and J by 9 bases; unmatched bases: 15. The germline gives CDR1 MDHEN, CDR2 SYDVKM. The CDR3 region is CASSHGLAGLQKAQYF. As DNA, the CDR3 is TGTGCCAGCAGCCACGGACTAGCGGGCCTTCAAAAGGCCCAGTACTTC.

The chain joins TRBV5-6 to TRBJ2-3; possibly TRBD2 for D (5 bases). V was pared by 5 bases and J by 2 bases, with 15 bases between. CDR1 and CDR2 (germline): SGHDT, YYEEEE. The CDR3 is made up of 15 amino acids. The CDR3 region is CASRKDSKHTDTQYF. CDR3 nucleotide sequence: TGTGCCAGCAGGAAGGACTCAAAACACACAGATACGCAGTATTTT.

The rearrangement joins TRBV10-3 to TRBJ2-3; the match to TRBD1 covers 9 bases. The CDR3 totals 14 residues. Germline CDR1 reads ENHRY; CDR2 reads SYGVKD. The V gene end was trimmed by 7 bases and the J gene end by 2 bases; junction bases not matched to a gene: 4. This chain's CDR3 is CAINGQGTTDTQYF. The CDR3 DNA follows: TGTGCCATCAATGGACAGGGGACCACAGATACGCAGTATTTT.

The chain links TRBV11-2 to TRBJ2-2; tentative D call: TRBD1 (6 bases). CDR3 length: 15 residues. The ends were cut back, 3 bases at V and 3 bases at J, with 11 bases in the middle. Germline-derived CDR1 and CDR2 are SGHAT and FQNNGV. CDR3 sequence: CASSLGRGYTGELFF. The CDR3 DNA sequence: TGTGCCAGCAGCTTGGGCAGGGGATACACCGGGGAGCTGTTTTTT. The variable domain in full, with the rest retrieved from reference TRBV11-2 and TRBJ2-2, is EAGVAQSPRYKIIEKRQSVAFWCNPISGHATLYWYQQILGQGPKLLIQFQNNGVVDDSQLPKDRFSAERLKGVDSTLKIQPAKLEDSAVYLCASSLGRGYTGELFFGEGSRLTVL.

V and J are TRBV29-1 and TRBJ2-5; tentative D call: TRBD2 (6 bases). The J call may be in error: the DNA end matches TRBJ2-7 better. This CDR3 region has 15 residues. The germline V gene encodes CDR1 SQVTM and CDR2 ANQGSEA. The CDR3 DNA follows: TGCAGCGCTCGGAACACTGGGGGAGGAGGCTACGAGCAGTACTTC. Its translation: CSARNTGGGGYEQYF.

V is TRBV6-5 and J is TRBJ2-1; 7 bases map to TRBD1. Trimming removed 2 bases from V and 15 bases from J; junction bases left unmatched: 4. The CDR3 contains 11 residues. From germline, CDR1 is MNHEY and CDR2 SVGAGI. The CDR3 loop is CASSYKDRWFF. The DNA of the CDR3 is TGTGCCAGCAGTTACAAGGACAGGTGGTTCTTC.

This chain links TRBV6-4 with TRBJ1-1; 9 bases line up with TRBD1. V lost 5 bases to trimming and J lost 5 bases; unmatched junction nucleotides: 9. In germline, CDR1 is MRHNA, CDR2 SNTAGT. The CDR3 is 15 residues long. CDR3 bases: TGTGCCAGCAGTCCAAATACAGGGGGCGAGACTGAAGCTTTCTTT. This gives the protein CASSPNTGGETEAFF.

The sample holds a few counts of this clone. J is TRBJ2-1 and V is TRBV2; D gene unclear. This CDR3 has 14 residues. With 6 bases removed from V and 3 bases from J, the gap between germline ends came to 12 bases. Germline CDR1 and CDR2: SNHLY and FYNNEI. CDR3 nucleotide sequence: TGTGCCAGCAGCAGTGGGAAATACTACAATGAGCAGTTCTTC. This codes for CASSSGKYYNEQFF.

This clone has only a few counts. The gene calls are TRBV11-2 and TRBJ2-1; 7 nucleotides agree with TRBD1. From germline, CDR1 is SGHAT and CDR2 FQNNGV. V was pared by 5 bases and J by 0 bases, with 7 bases of the junction left unmatched. CDR3 size: 16 residues. The CDR3 here is CASSPTRGSSYNEQFF. The CDR3 DNA reads as TGTGCCAGCAGCCCCACCAGGGGGAGCTCCTACAATGAGCAGTTCTTC.

This clone was detected once. The same CDR3 also results from other DNA sequences found in this sample. The chain couples TRBV27 to TRBJ1-1; unclear D gene. The CDR3 has 13 residues. CDR1 is MNHEY, CDR2 SMNVEV, per germline (reference sequence). Trimming pared 4 bases from V and 4 bases from J, leaving 10 bases between. CDR3 region: CASSSRPGTEAFF. The CDR3 nucleotides read TGTGCCAGCAGTTCTCGACCGGGCACTGAAGCTTTCTTT.

The chain's CDR3 is CASSLGQGKGEAFF. CDR3 bases: TGCGCCAGCAGCCTTGGACAGGGGAAGGGTGAAGCTTTCTTT. The chain carries TRBV5-1 and TRBJ1-1; 9 nucleotides agree with TRBD1. Germline trimming cut 4 bases from V and 7 bases from J; bases unmatched to any gene: 8. The CDR3 has 14 residues. Germline assignment: CDR1 SGHRS and CDR2 YFSETQ. Using reference TRBV5-1 and TRBJ1-1 for the parts outside the CDR3, the full variable domain is KAGVTQTPRYLIKTRGQQVTLSCSPISGHRSVSWYQQTPGQGLQFLFEYFSETQRNKGNFPGRFSGRQFSNSRSEMNVSTLELGDSALYLCASSLGQGKGEAFFGQGTRLTVV.

This clone was seen a handful of times. The rearrangement links TRBV30 to TRBJ2-7; 7 nucleotides align to TRBD1. The CDR3 is made up of 14 amino acids. Losses at the gene ends were 0 bases for V and 2 bases for J; bases not matched to a gene: 4. CDR1 is GTSNPN, CDR2 SVGIG, per germline (reference sequence). CDR3 region: CAWSVAQGTYEQYF. The CDR3 DNA follows: TGTGCCTGGAGTGTGGCACAGGGGACCTACGAGCAGTACTTC.

The gene calls are TRBV5-1 and TRBJ1-1; 11 nucleotides align to TRBD1. CDR3 length: 13 residues. In germline, CDR1 is SGHRS, CDR2 YFSETQ. Trimming cost V 3 bases and J 10 bases; bases outside gene matches: 5. Here the CDR3 reads CASSYTGTGGAFF. CDR3 coding DNA: TGCGCCAGCAGCTATACCGGGACAGGGGGAGCTTTCTTT.

The CDR3 loop is CSVLQGTGELFF. CDR3 DNA: TGCAGCGTCTTACAGGGGACCGGGGAGCTGTTTTTT. The chain is built from TRBV29-1 and TRBJ2-2, with TRBD1 matching over 7 bases. V lost 6 bases and J lost 5; bases outside the gene matches: 3. This CDR3 is built from 12 residues. Germline V gives CDR1 SQVTM, CDR2 ANQGSEA.

This chain uses TRBV6-5 with TRBJ2-1; D gene uncertain. This CDR3 region has 14 residues. V lost 6 bases and J 2 bases, leaving 11 bases between the germline ends. Germline-derived CDR1 and CDR2 are MNHEY and SVGAGI. The CDR3 DNA follows: TGTGCCAGCAGGATAGCTGAAACCTACAATGAGCAGTTCTTC. This gives the protein CASRIAETYNEQFF.

V usage is TRBV19 and J usage is TRBJ2-7; maybe TRBD2 (5 bases). The length of the CDR3 is 14 residues. Trimming cost V 2 bases and J 4 bases, with 12 bases left between them. CDR1 is LNHDA and CDR2 is SQIVND in the germline V gene (reference sequence). CDR3 region: CASSINSGFYEQYF. CDR3 coding DNA: TGTGCCAGTAGTATAAATTCGGGATTTTACGAGCAGTACTTC.

This clone was found many times. The chain is built from TRBV19 and TRBJ2-7; no definite D call. The CDR3 loop spans 14 amino acids. Germline V gene data show CDR1 as LNHDA and CDR2 as SQIVND (reference sequence). The ends were cut back, 4 bases at V and 3 bases at J, with 13 bases in the middle. For the CDR3, the DNA is TGTGCCAGTAGTAGCGGCAGAGCCTACTACGAGCAGTACTTC. Translation: CASSSGRAYYEQYF.

This clone was detected a few times. The chain combines TRBV10-1 with TRBJ2-7; D not resolved. The CDR3 totals 14 residues. The V gene's germline CDR1 is WNHNN and CDR2 SYGVQD (reference sequence). V lost 4 bases and J 2 bases, leaving 12 bases between the germline ends. CDR3 bases: TGCGCCAGCAGTGCCGGATGGCTACCCTACGAGCAGTACTTC. Protein: CASSAGWLPYEQYF.

This clone was detected many times. This rearrangement joins TRBV19 to TRBJ2-7, with D maybe TRBD2 (5 bases). V was shortened by 3 bases and J by 7 bases, with 13 bases between the two germline ends. Germline loops: CDR1 LNHDA, CDR2 SQIVND (reference sequence). This CDR3 region has 13 residues. The CDR3 sequence is CASSISLGSEQYF. DNA for the CDR3: TGTGCCAGTAGTATTTCCTTGGGGAGTGAGCAGTACTTC.

This clone was recorded at least ten times. The chain links TRBV15 to TRBJ2-6; D is unclear. The CDR3 is 16 residues long. Trimming removed 0 bases from V and 2 bases from J, with 8 bases in between. Germline assignment: CDR1 LNHNV and CDR2 YYDKDF (reference sequence). CDR3: CATSRDRATGANVLTF. CDR3 sequence (DNA): TGTGCCACCAGCAGAGATAGGGCCACTGGGGCCAACGTCCTGACTTTC.

This clone occurred once. The rearrangement joins TRBV10-3 to TRBJ2-7, with TRBD1 matching over 7 bases. Germline assignment: CDR1 ENHRY and CDR2 SYGVKD. This CDR3 spans 13 amino acids. The V segment lost 6 bases and the J segment 2 bases; nucleotides outside the gene matches: 4. CDR3 DNA sequence: TGTGCCATCAGACCGGGACAGACCTACGAGCAGTACTTC. It yields the protein CAIRPGQTYEQYF.